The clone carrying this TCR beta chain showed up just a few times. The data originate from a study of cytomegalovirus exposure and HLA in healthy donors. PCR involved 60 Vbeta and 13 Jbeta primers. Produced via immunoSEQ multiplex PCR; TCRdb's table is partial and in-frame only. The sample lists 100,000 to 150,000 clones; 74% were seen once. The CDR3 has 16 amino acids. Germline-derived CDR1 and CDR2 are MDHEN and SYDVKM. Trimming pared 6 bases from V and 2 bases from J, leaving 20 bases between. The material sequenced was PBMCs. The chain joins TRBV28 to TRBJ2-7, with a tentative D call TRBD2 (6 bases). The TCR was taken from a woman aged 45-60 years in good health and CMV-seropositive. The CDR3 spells CASSTYGGRYTYEQYF. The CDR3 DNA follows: TGTGCCAGCAGCACCTATGGGGGGAGATACACCTACGAGCAGTACTTC.